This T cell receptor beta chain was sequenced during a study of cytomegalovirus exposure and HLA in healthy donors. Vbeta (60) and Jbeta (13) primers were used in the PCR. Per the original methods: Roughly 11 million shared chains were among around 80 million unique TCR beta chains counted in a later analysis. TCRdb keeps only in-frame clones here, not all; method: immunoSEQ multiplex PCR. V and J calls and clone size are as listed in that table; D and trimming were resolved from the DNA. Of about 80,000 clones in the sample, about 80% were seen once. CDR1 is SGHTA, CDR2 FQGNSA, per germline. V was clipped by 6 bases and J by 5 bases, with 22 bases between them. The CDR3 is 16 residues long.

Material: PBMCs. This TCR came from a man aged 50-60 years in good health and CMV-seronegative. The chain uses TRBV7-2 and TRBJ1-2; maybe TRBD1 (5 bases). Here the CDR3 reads CASSPGGGGRIYGYTF. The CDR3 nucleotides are TGTGCCAGCAGTCCAGGCGGGGGGGGGAGAATATATGGCTACACCTTC.